The rows below give T cell receptor beta chains drawn from one sample of a study of blood T cell repertoires in COVID-19. The table came from immunoSEQ multiplex PCR; TCRdb's copy has only in-frame clones and leaves some out. The table lists a few hundred thousand clones, around nine tenths of them singletons. The sample was peripheral blood. The source is a man in his fifties or sixties with acute or convalescent COVID-19. Both conserved end residues are part of each CDR3. D genes are given only for firm matches. A clone size is listed for some rows: how often the clone was seen (once, few, many), or a class if it is expanded.

V gene	D gene	J gene	clone size	CDR3 DNA	CDR3 protein
TRBV5-1	TRBD1	TRBJ2-7	.	TGCGCCAGCAGCTTGACAGGGGGCTACGAGCAGTACTTC	CASSLTGGYEQYF
TRBV27	TRBD1	TRBJ1-6	.	TGTGCCAGCAATCCCAGACAGGGACCTAATTCACCCCTCCACTTT	CASNPRQGPNSPLHF
TRBV5-6	TRBD2	TRBJ2-5	.	TGTGCCAGCAGCTTGGGTGCGGGGGAAGAGACCCAGTACTTC	CASSLGAGEETQYF
TRBV6-6	.	TRBJ2-6	.	TGTGCCAGCAGTCACCGGTCTGGGGCCAACGTCCTGACTTTC	CASSHRSGANVLTF
TRBV12-5	TRBD1	TRBJ1-1	.	TGTGCTAGTGGTTTGGTATTAGGCCCAGGGGGCGGCACTGAAGCTTTCTTT	CASGLVLGPGGGTEAFF
TRBV9	.	TRBJ1-6	.	TGTGCCAGCAGCGTGCGGGCGGCGGCCTCACCCCTCCACTTT	CASSVRAAASPLHF
TRBV27	TRBD1	TRBJ1-6	.	TGTGCCAGCAAATTCCAGGGGGTTATCGCACCCCTCCACTTT	CASKFQGVIAPLHF
TRBV2	TRBD1	TRBJ1-5	.	TGTGCCAGCAGACGGGACAGAAATAGCAATCAGCCCCAGCATTTT	CASRRDRNSNQPQHF
TRBV19	.	TRBJ2-7	.	TGTGCCAGTAGCGCAGGGGACTATTACGAGCAGTACTTC	CASSAGDYYEQYF
TRBV9	TRBD1	TRBJ2-2	.	TGTGCCAGCAGCGTATTACAGGGGACGACCGGGGAGCTGTTTTTT	CASSVLQGTTGELFF
TRBV2	.	TRBJ2-2	.	TGTGCCAGCAGTGCGGTCGCGGGGAGGAACACCGGGGAGCTGTTTTTT	CASSAVAGRNTGELFF
TRBV11-2	TRBD1	TRBJ2-1	.	TGTGCCAGCAGCATCGGGACAGGACCCTACAATGAGCAGTTCTTC	CASSIGTGPYNEQFF
TRBV4-1	TRBD1	TRBJ2-7	.	TGCGCCAGCAGCCAAGAGCCCGGGACAGGGGCTTCCGGGCAGTACTTC	CASSQEPGTGASGQYF
TRBV18	TRBD1	TRBJ1-3	.	TGTGCCAGCTCACCAGACAGGGGATTGCTGAACACCATATATTTT	CASSPDRGLLNTIYF
TRBV15	.	TRBJ1-3	.	TGTGCCACCAAGCGCGGTAGCTCTGGAAACACCATATATTTT	CATKRGSSGNTIYF
TRBV27	.	TRBJ1-6	.	TGTGCCAGCAGTCCCCCGACAGAATATAATTCACCCCTCCACTTT	CASSPPTEYNSPLHF
TRBV7-9	TRBD1	TRBJ1-5	once	TGTGCCAGCAGCCCAAGGGGGCGGCAGCCCCAGCATTTT	CASSPRGRQPQHF
TRBV11-2	TRBD1	TRBJ2-7	.	TGTGCCAGCAGCTCTCCGGGACAGGGGTCCTACGAGCAGTACTTC	CASSSPGQGSYEQYF
TRBV28	.	TRBJ1-1	.	TGTGCCAGCAGCCCGGGGGGCGCAAGTGCTGAAGCTTTCTTT	CASSPGGASAEAFF
TRBV18	TRBD1	TRBJ2-7	.	TGTGCCAGCTCCCCGGGACAGGGTTCCTACGAGCAGTACTTC	CASSPGQGSYEQYF
TRBV7-2	TRBD2	TRBJ2-5	.	TGTGCCAGCAGCTTAGGGAGCGGGGGGATCCAAGAGACCCAGTACTTC	CASSLGSGGIQETQYF
TRBV5-6	TRBD2	TRBJ2-5	.	TGTGCCAGCAGCCCCGGGGGGGCGAAAGAGACCCAGTACTTC	CASSPGGAKETQYF
TRBV2	.	TRBJ2-1	.	TGTGCCAGCAGTCCTGAGGCGGGGAGATACAATGAGCAGTTCTTC	CASSPEAGRYNEQFF
TRBV5-4	TRBD1	TRBJ2-2	.	TGTGCCAGCAGCTTGCCAGGGGGCGTGAACACCGGGGAGCTGTTTTTT	CASSLPGGVNTGELFF
TRBV11-2	TRBD1	TRBJ1-2	.	TGTGCCAGCAGCTACACAGGGGAGTCGCGCTACACCTTC	CASSYTGESRYTF
TRBV19	TRBD1	TRBJ2-5	.	TGTGCCAGTAGTATTAGCCCCAGGGGGGAGACCCAGTACTTC	CASSISPRGETQYF
TRBV9	TRBD2	TRBJ2-2	.	TGTGCCAGCAGCGTAGCCCCCCTAGCGGGGGCCATAAACACCGGGGAGCTGTTTTTT	CASSVAPLAGAINTGELFF
TRBV5-1	TRBD1	TRBJ1-2	once	TGCGCCAGCAGCCTCCAGGTGACAGGGGGCTATGGCTACACCTTC	CASSLQVTGGYGYTF
TRBV5-1	.	TRBJ2-3	.	TGCGCCAGCAAAGAGAGCACAGATACGCAGTATTTT	CASKESTDTQYF
TRBV7-3	TRBD1	TRBJ2-2	.	TGTGCCAGCAGCCTGCTTATAAGCAGATCAGGGGGCGACATATCCACCGGGGAGCTGTTTTTT	CASSLLISRSGGDISTGELFF
TRBV28	.	TRBJ2-6	.	TGTGCCAGCAGCCCTGGCCAGGGGGGAAGCGTCCTGACTTTC	CASSPGQGGSVLTF
TRBV5-1	.	TRBJ1-1	once	TGCGCCAGCAGCTTGGATGCAGGGATAACTGAAGCTTTCTTT	CASSLDAGITEAFF
TRBV7-8	TRBD1	TRBJ1-1	.	TGTGCCAGCAGCTCGGACAGGGGCTCGGCTTTCTTT	CASSSDRGSAFF
TRBV7-2	TRBD1	TRBJ2-2	.	TGTGCCAGCAGCTCCGGGACAGCTCGTTTGGTAACCGGGGAGCTGTTTTTT	CASSSGTARLVTGELFF
TRBV11-3	TRBD2	TRBJ2-1	.	TGTGCCAGCAGCGCAGGGACTAGCGGGGGGTTTATCCAGTTCTTC	CASSAGTSGGFIQFF
TRBV14	TRBD1	TRBJ2-1	few	TGTGCCAGCAGTCGATATCGTGCTCGAACCGGGACAGGGAGCCCTAATGAGCAGTTCTTC	CASSRYRARTGTGSPNEQFF
TRBV11-2	.	TRBJ1-2	once	TGTGCCAGCAGCTTAGCCCTGGCAGGCGGGGGCTACACCTTC	CASSLALAGGGYTF
TRBV6-2/TRBV6-3	.	TRBJ1-5	.	TGTGCCAGCAGTTACACCCCAGGGGACCTTAGCAATCAGCCCCAGCATTTT	CASSYTPGDLSNQPQHF
TRBV14	.	TRBJ1-2	few	TGTGCCAGCAGCCAAGATCTACAGGACTATGGCTACACCTTC	CASSQDLQDYGYTF
TRBV27	.	TRBJ2-7	.	TGTGCCAGCACCGCGGGACTTCTCGGCCACTACGAGCAGTACTTC	CASTAGLLGHYEQYF
TRBV7-9	.	TRBJ1-4	once	TGTGCCAGCAGCCCCTGGGCCCCAACTAATGAAAAACTGTTTTTT	CASSPWAPTNEKLFF
TRBV3-1/TRBV3-2	TRBD2	TRBJ2-7	.	TGTGCCAGCAGCCATCTCGGCGGGGGGCCCTCCTACGAGCAGTACTTC	CASSHLGGGPSYEQYF
TRBV6-5	.	TRBJ2-1	.	TGTGCCAGCAGTTACTCCGGGTACAATGAGCAGTTCTTC	CASSYSGYNEQFF
TRBV6-5	.	TRBJ1-6	.	TGTGCCAGCAGTTACGACGCAGGGTGGAATTCACCCCTCCACTTT	CASSYDAGWNSPLHF
TRBV15	.	TRBJ1-6	many	TGTGCCACCAGCAGAGACAGGGGTTGGCCCCTCCACTTT	CATSRDRGWPLHF
TRBV3-1/TRBV3-2	.	TRBJ2-3	.	TGTGCCAGCAGCCTTTTAAACACAGATACGCAGTATTTT	CASSLLNTDTQYF
TRBV3-1/TRBV3-2	TRBD2	TRBJ2-7	.	TGTGCCAGCAGCCCTGGACTAGCGGGGGCCTCCTACGAGCAGTACTTC	CASSPGLAGASYEQYF
TRBV7-9	TRBD1	TRBJ1-1	few	TGTGCCAGCAGCCTAGAAGGGGGCGCCCGGGGTGAAGCTTTCTTT	CASSLEGGARGEAFF
TRBV6-5	TRBD1	TRBJ2-7	.	TGTGCCAGCAGCACCGGACAGGGTCCCTACGAGCAGTACTTC	CASSTGQGPYEQYF
TRBV14	.	TRBJ2-7	.	TGTGCCAGCAGCCGTGTCCGGGGATCCTACGAGCAGTACTTC	CASSRVRGSYEQYF
TRBV19	.	TRBJ1-5	.	TGTGCCAGTACCCTACAGGTATCTAGCAATCAGCCCCAGCATTTT	CASTLQVSSNQPQHF
TRBV6-5	.	TRBJ2-6	once	TGTGCCAGCACCGTGTCGGGGGTTGGGGCCAACGTCCTGACTTTC	CASTVSGVGANVLTF
TRBV5-6	.	TRBJ1-1	.	TGTGCCAGCAGCTTGGTGGACAGCCCCTCGAACACTGAAGCTTTCTTT	CASSLVDSPSNTEAFF
TRBV18	.	TRBJ2-6	few	TGTGCCAGCTCACTCCGCACGCCGAGGGAGGCTGGGGCCAACGTCCTGACTTTC	CASSLRTPREAGANVLTF
TRBV5-1	TRBD2	TRBJ2-1	.	TGCGCCAGCAACGGACTAGCCAACAATGAGCAGTTCTTC	CASNGLANNEQFF